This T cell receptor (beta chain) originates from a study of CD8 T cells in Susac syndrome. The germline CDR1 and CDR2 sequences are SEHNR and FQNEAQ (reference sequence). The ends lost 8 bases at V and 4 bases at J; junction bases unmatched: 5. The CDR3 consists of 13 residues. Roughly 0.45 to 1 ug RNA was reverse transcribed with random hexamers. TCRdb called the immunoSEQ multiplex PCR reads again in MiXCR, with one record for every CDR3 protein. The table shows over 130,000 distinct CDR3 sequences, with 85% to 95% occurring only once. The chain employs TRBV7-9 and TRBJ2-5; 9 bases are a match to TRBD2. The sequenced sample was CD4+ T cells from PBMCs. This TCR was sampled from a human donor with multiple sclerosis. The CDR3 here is CASEGLARETQYF. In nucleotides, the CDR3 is TGTGCCAGCGAGGGACTAGCTCGAGAGACCCAGTACTTC. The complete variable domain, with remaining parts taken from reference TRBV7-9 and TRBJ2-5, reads DTGVSQNPRHKITKRGQNVTFRCDPISEHNRLYWYRQTLGQGPEFLTYFQNEAQLEKSRLLSDRFSAERPKGSFSTLEIQRTEQGDSAMYLCASEGLARETQYFGPGTRLLVL.